Sequencing of this T cell receptor beta chain was carried out in a study of radiation and T cells in renal cell carcinoma. Profiled with immunoSEQ multiplex PCR; TCRdb holds only in-frame clones, not every one. The sample lists some 130,000 clones, over 75% seen once, with 1.9% in the top ten. A remark on this clone: Its antigen is not identified.

Broader study findings: In blood, top tumor clones expanded by 2 weeks, shrinking by 4.

This CDR3 has 15 amino acids. Trimming cost V 3 bases and J 6 bases; bases outside gene matches: 6. CDR1 and CDR2 (germline): MNHEY, SMNVEV (reference sequence). As to time point: blood 2 weeks post-SBRT. Treatment in this sample: 15 Gy SBRT to primary tumor, nephrectomy 4 weeks later. Radiation-treated patients gave blood at baseline, week 2 and week 4. Sequencing used blood, obtained from a patient whose treatment included radiotherapy and nephrectomy. This chain connects TRBV27 to TRBJ2-1; 9 bases align to TRBD1. This receptor was obtained from a woman in her sixties with renal cell carcinoma. The CDR3 nucleotides are TGTGCCAGCAGTTTCTCCGGGACAGGGAGCAATGAGCAGTTCTTC. Amino acid sequence: CASSFSGTGSNEQFF.